What follows is one T cell receptor (beta chain) and its context. Its antigen remains unidentified. J gave up 5 bases and V 1 base, and 4 bases lay outside the gene matches. Germline values: CDR1 SEHNR, CDR2 FQNEAQ (reference sequence). This CDR3 comprises 15 residues. This specimen belongs to a study of OX40 agonist ivuxolimab in advanced cancers. Overall study context: While on treatment, patients had intravenous ivuxolimab at 0.01 to 10 mg/kg every 2 weeks. Participants averaged approximately 60 years of age (range roughly 23 to 90) and were less than 85% male. Findings of the study overall: The average count of expanded clones was higher among CD8+ T cells than among CD4+. The antigen specificity of the peripheral T cells (those that were expanded) was not determined.

Data came from immunoSEQ multiplex PCR; TCRdb stores just in-frame clones and leaves some out. In the table there are tens of thousands of clones, more than 70% of which are singletons. The TCR originated in an adult with an advanced solid tumor such as melanoma, head and neck, liver or kidney cancer. Sequencing was performed on CD4+ or CD8+ T cells sorted from blood, taken in a trial of the OX40 agonist ivuxolimab. This chain joins TRBV7-9 and TRBJ2-7, with 11 bases that match TRBD2. CDR3 loop: CASSLGLAGSDEQYF. The CDR3 DNA sequence: TGTGCCAGCAGCTTAGGACTAGCGGGGTCTGACGAGCAGTACTTC.